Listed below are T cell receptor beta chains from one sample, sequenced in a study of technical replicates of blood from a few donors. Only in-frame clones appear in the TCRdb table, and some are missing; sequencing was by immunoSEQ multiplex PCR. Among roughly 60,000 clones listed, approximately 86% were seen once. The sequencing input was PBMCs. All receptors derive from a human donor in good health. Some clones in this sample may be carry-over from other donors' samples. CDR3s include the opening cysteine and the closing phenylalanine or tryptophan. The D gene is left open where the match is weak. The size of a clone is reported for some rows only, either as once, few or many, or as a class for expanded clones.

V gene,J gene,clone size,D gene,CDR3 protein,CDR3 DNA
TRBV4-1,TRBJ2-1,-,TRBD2,CASSQDRGLAGAGNEQFF,TGCGCCAGCAGCCAGGATAGGGGACTAGCGGGAGCGGGCAATGAGCAGTTCTTC
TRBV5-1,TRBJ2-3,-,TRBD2,CASSLWTSADTQYF,TGCGCCAGCAGCCTATGGACTAGCGCAGATACGCAGTATTTT
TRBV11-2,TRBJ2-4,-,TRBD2,CASSSLRGVAIQYF,TGTGCCAGCAGCTCTCTACGGGGGGTTGCCATTCAGTACTTC
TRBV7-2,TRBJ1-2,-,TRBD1,CASSQGTGLEGYTF,TGTGCCAGCAGCCAAGGGACAGGCCTTGAAGGCTACACCTTC
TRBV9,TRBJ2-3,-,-,CASSVGGASTDTQYF,TGTGCCAGCAGCGTAGGCGGGGCTAGCACAGATACGCAGTATTTT
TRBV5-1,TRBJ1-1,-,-,CASSLTTTGNTEAFF,TGCGCCAGCAGCCTAACAACCACAGGGAACACTGAAGCTTTCTTT
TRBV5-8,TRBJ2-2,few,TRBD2,CASTPGLAGEENTGELFF,TGTGCCAGCACCCCGGGACTAGCGGGCGAGGAGAACACCGGGGAGCTGTTTTTT
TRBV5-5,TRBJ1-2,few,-,CASTPQGYYGYTF,TGTGCCAGCACCCCCCAGGGCTACTATGGCTACACCTTC
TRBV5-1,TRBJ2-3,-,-,CASSLSGVRGDTQYF,TGCGCCAGCAGCTTGTCCGGTGTAAGAGGAGATACGCAGTATTTT
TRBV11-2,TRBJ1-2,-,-,CASSLRLSSNYGYTF,TGTGCCAGCAGCTTGAGACTGAGCTCTAACTATGGCTACACCTTC
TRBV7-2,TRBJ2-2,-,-,CASSLGSGLTGELFF,TGTGCCAGCAGCTTAGGTTCCGGACTTACCGGGGAGCTGTTTTTT
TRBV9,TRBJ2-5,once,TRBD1,CASSVGGRTGGQETQYF,TGTGCCAGCAGCGTAGGAGGACGGACAGGGGGCCAAGAGACCCAGTACTTC
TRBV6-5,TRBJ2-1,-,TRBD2,CASIGLGNEQFF,TGTGCCAGCATCGGACTAGGCAATGAGCAGTTCTTC
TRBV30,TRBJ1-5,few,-,CAWSGGDQPQHF,TGTGCCTGGAGTGGGGGAGATCAGCCCCAGCATTTT
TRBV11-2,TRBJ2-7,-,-,CASSRGPYEQYF,TGTGCCAGCAGCCGTGGGCCTTACGAGCAGTACTTC
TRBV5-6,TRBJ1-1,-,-,CASSLDPGEAFF,TGTGCCAGCAGCTTGGATCCAGGGGAAGCTTTCTTT
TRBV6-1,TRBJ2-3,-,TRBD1,CASSERGTGSSDTQYF,TGTGCCAGCAGTGAAAGGGGGACAGGGAGCTCAGATACGCAGTATTTT
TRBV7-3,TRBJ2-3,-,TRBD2,CASSPQAGGYRGTDTQYF,TGTGCCAGCAGCCCCCAAGCGGGAGGATACAGGGGCACAGATACGCAGTATTTT
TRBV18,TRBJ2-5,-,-,CASSLDSSETQYF,TGTGCCAGCTCACTGGACAGTAGCGAGACCCAGTACTTC
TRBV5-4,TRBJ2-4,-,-,CASSLGDTLAKNIQYF,TGTGCCAGCAGCTTGGGAGACACACTAGCCAAAAACATTCAGTACTTC
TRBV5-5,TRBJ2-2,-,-,CASSRNRATGELFF,TGTGCCAGCAGCCGAAACAGGGCCACCGGGGAGCTGTTTTTT
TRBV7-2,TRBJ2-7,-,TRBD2,CASSLAPSGGATGYEQYF,TGTGCCAGCAGCTTAGCACCAAGCGGGGGGGCCACAGGATACGAGCAGTACTTC
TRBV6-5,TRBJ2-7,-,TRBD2,CATRAWEGSYEQYF,TGTGCCACCCGGGCGTGGGAGGGCTCCTACGAGCAGTACTTC
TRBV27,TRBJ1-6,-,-,CASRHPGRGGNSPLHF,TGTGCCAGCAGACATCCAGGGCGGGGGGGTAATTCACCCCTCCACTTT
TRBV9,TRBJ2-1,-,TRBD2,CASSLRSGSSYNEQFF,TGTGCCAGCAGCCTAAGGAGCGGGAGTTCCTACAATGAGCAGTTCTTC
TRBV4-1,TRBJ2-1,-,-,CASSQAHGTPYNEQFF,TGCGCCAGCAGCCAGGCCCACGGGACACCCTACAATGAGCAGTTCTTC
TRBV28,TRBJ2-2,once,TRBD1,CASSSSFRGRWTGELFF,TGTGCCAGCAGTTCTTCTTTCAGGGGGCGATGGACCGGGGAGCTGTTTTTT
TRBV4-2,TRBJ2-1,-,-,CASSQGVSGGNEQFF,TGTGCCAGCAGCCAAGGCGTATCCGGGGGCAATGAGCAGTTCTTC
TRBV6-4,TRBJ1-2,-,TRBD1,CASSTGTGSYGYTF,TGTGCCAGCAGCACCGGGACAGGGTCCTATGGCTACACCTTC
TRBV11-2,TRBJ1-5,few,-,CASSLDRGQPQHF,TGTGCCAGCAGCTTAGATCGAGGTCAGCCCCAGCATTTT
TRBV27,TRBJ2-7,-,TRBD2,CASSPSGGGAYEQYF,TGTGCCAGCAGTCCCTCTGGCGGGGGGGCCTACGAGCAGTACTTC
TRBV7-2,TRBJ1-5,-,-,CASSLVGGSNQPQHF,TGTGCCAGCAGCTTAGTGGGGGGATCAAATCAGCCCCAGCATTTT
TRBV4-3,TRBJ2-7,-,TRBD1,CASSQIPGTGNEQYF,TGCGCCAGCAGCCAGATTCCCGGGACAGGGAACGAGCAGTACTTC
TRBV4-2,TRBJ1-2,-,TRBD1,CASSQGTGAYGYTF,TGTGCCAGCAGCCAAGGGACAGGAGCTTATGGCTACACCTTC
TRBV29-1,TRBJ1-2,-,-,CSVLAAGGYGYTF,TGCAGCGTGCTGGCTGCGGGGGGTTATGGCTACACCTTC
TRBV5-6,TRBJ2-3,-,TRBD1,CASSSRDRGGWEQYF,TGTGCCAGCAGCTCCCGGGACAGGGGCGGGTGGGAGCAGTATTTT
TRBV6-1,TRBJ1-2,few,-,CASSLGGAGGYTF,TGTGCCAGCAGCCTGGGGGGGGCGGGTGGCTACACCTTC
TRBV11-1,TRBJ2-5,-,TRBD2,CASSWGSSGGARETQYF,TGTGCCAGCAGCTGGGGTTCTAGCGGGGGGGCCCGAGAGACCCAGTACTTC
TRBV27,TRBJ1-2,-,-,CASRRAEGYGYTF,TGTGCCAGCCGCCGGGCAGAGGGATATGGCTACACCTTC